This T cell receptor beta chain comes out of a study of response to subunit inactivated influenza vaccine. Via MiXCR, TCRdb re-called the RT-PCR reads, giving one row per CDR3 protein. Of 400,000 to 550,000 distinct CDR3 sequences in the sample, 25% are singletons; the top ten hold approximately 1.9%. This clonotype was seen only a few times. V was trimmed by 5 bases and J by 3 bases, leaving 14 bases between them. Germline V CDR1 and CDR2: SGHVS, FQNEAQ. This CDR3 contains 14 residues. The gene calls are TRBV7-8 and TRBJ2-7; tentatively, D is TRBD1 (6 bases). Specimen: CD4+ T cells sorted from PBMCs, collected 5 to 6 days after vaccination. This receptor was identified in a man in his fifties who received an inactivated influenza vaccine. The DNA for the CDR3 is TGTGCCAGCAGCCCCAGGACAGCAGGCTACGAGCAGTACTTC. Translating it yields CASSPRTAGYEQYF.